The 30 T cell receptor beta chains presented below share a single source sample, sequenced in a study of cytomegalovirus exposure and HLA in healthy donors (dated by TCRdb to the late 2010s). The library relied on the immunoSEQ multiplex PCR assay. The multiplex PCR relied on a mix of 60 forward primers for TCR Vbeta segments and 13 reverse primers for TCR Jbeta segments. TCRdb's version of the immuneACCESS table is confined to in-frame rearrangements and falls short of the full clone set. An unresolved V gene accounts for under half of the shortfall where checked; the remainder is of unknown origin. A total of 150,000 to 200,000 clones appear in this sample, approximately 84% of them only once. Together, the top ten hold under 5% of the sample. Material for sequencing was PBMCs. Receptor source: a girl between 5 and 17 years old in good health and CMV-seropositive.

The chain has TRBV7-9 and TRBJ2-7; no firm D call. Between the trimmed V and J ends, which lost 3 bases and 2 bases, there was a span of 5 bases. This CDR3 spans 12 amino acids. Germline CDR1 is SEHNR and CDR2 is FQNEAQ (reference sequence). CDR3 in DNA: TGTGCCAGCAGCTTGGAGACCTACGAGCAGTACTTC. This gives the protein CASSLETYEQYF.

The V call is TRBV9, the J call TRBJ1-2; D perhaps matches TRBD1 (6 bases). Per germline, CDR1 SGDLS and CDR2 YYNGEE. The germline V and J ends were trimmed by 3 bases and 1 base, with 10 bases remaining between them. CDR3 length equals 14 residues. The CDR3 here is CASSARDNNYGYTF. The CDR3 DNA reads TGTGCCAGCAGCGCCCGGGACAATAACTATGGCTACACCTTC.

The chain recombines TRBV5-1 with TRBJ1-1; D gene uncertain. The CDR3 totals 14 residues. Per the germline V gene, CDR1 is SGHRS and CDR2 is YFSETQ. The V gene lost 1 base and the J gene lost 4 bases, with 11 bases spanning the gap. The CDR3 region has the DNA TGCGCCAGCAGCTTGCTTCAGGTAGGCACTGAAGCTTTCTTT. Translated: CASSLLQVGTEAFF.

The V call is TRBV7-8, the J call TRBJ1-2, with D perhaps TRBD1 (6 bases). The CDR3 covers 16 residues. Trimming pared 2 bases from V and 5 bases from J, leaving 18 bases between. Per the germline V gene, CDR1 is SGHVS and CDR2 is FQNEAQ. CDR3 nucleotides: TGTGCCAGCAGCTTACGGGCTGACAGGTTGGAGTATGGCTACACCTTC. As protein: CASSLRADRLEYGYTF.

This clone showed up just once. V gene TRBV6-5 combines with J gene TRBJ1-5; possible D gene TRBD1, 5 bases. Germline V gene sequence: CDR1 MNHEY, CDR2 SVGAGI. The CDR3 length is 15 residues. Trimming left V 2 bases short and J 6 bases short, with 14 bases between. The CDR3 loop is CASSYGGGEGQPQHF. CDR3 sequence (DNA): TGTGCCAGCAGTTACGGTGGAGGGGAAGGTCAGCCCCAGCATTTT.

CDR3 loop: CASSIGGLHEKLFF. DNA of the CDR3: TGTGCCAGCAGCATCGGGGGGTTGCATGAAAAACTGTTTTTT. The V gene is TRBV28, the J gene TRBJ1-4, with a possible D match to TRBD1 (5 bases). Looked up from germline, CDR1 is MDHEN and CDR2 is SYDVKM. This CDR3 contains 14 residues. Trimming stripped 6 bases from V and 6 bases from J, with 14 bases between.

The chain employs TRBV5-4 and TRBJ1-4, with D unresolved. Germline CDR1 SGHNT, CDR2 YYREEE (reference sequence). Trimming pared 4 bases from V and 3 bases from J, leaving 16 bases between. CDR3 size: 16 residues. This CDR3 is CASSRGSKGPNEKLFF. CDR3 coding DNA: TGTGCCAGCAGCCGGGGTAGTAAGGGCCCTAATGAAAAACTGTTTTTT.

This clone appeared a few times. The V call is TRBV30, the J call TRBJ1-2; the match to TRBD1 covers 8 bases. The V segment lost 2 bases and the J segment 0 bases; nucleotides outside the gene matches: 5. CDR3 length: 15 amino acids. The germline V gene has CDR1 GTSNPN and CDR2 SVGIG (reference sequence). This chain's CDR3 is CAWSQHRGANYGYTF. CDR3 nucleotide sequence: TGTGCCTGGAGTCAACACAGGGGGGCTAACTATGGCTACACCTTC.

The sample holds one count of this clone. This chain links TRBV2 with TRBJ2-7; 7 nucleotides agree with TRBD1. Per the germline V gene, CDR1 is SNHLY and CDR2 is FYNNEI. The CDR3 covers 15 residues. V trimming: 0 bases; J trimming: 2 bases; junction bases outside the gene matches: 4. CDR3 region: CASSEAAGGPYEQYF. The CDR3 DNA reads TGTGCCAGCAGTGAAGCTGCAGGGGGACCCTACGAGCAGTACTTC. The full variable domain, in which reference TRBV2 and TRBJ2-7 provide the parts outside the CDR3, is EPEVTQTPSHQVTQMGQEVILRCVPISNHLYFYWYRQILGQKVEFLVSFYNNEISEKSEIFDDQFSVERPDGSNFTLKIRSTKLEDSAMYFCASSEAAGGPYEQYFGPGTRLTVT.

V gene TRBV18 combines with J gene TRBJ1-4; D uncertain. Germline values: CDR1 KGHSH, CDR2 LQKENI. This CDR3 spans 14 amino acids. Trimming took off 4 bases at V and 7 bases at J, with 13 bases between the two ends. The CDR3 loop reads CASSQTGGGEKLFF. The CDR3 DNA reads as TGTGCCAGCTCACAGACGGGAGGAGGTGAAAAACTGTTTTTT.

The rearrangement uses TRBV19 and TRBJ1-2, with D possibly TRBD1 on 5 matching bases. CDR1 is LNHDA and CDR2 is SQIVND in the germline V gene (reference sequence). V was pared by 8 bases and J by 7 bases, with 20 bases between. This CDR3 has 14 residues. For the CDR3, the DNA is TGTGCCAGTGAGATGGGGGGTATCTCGCGTGGCTACACCTTC. Encoded protein: CASEMGGISRGYTF.

The V call is TRBV18, the J call TRBJ2-7; 9 bases fit TRBD1. The CDR3 sequence is 13 residues long. Germline V lookup: CDR1 KGHSH, CDR2 LQKENI. Trimming removed 6 bases from V and 5 bases from J; junction bases left unmatched: 5. The CDR3 coding sequence is TGTGCCAGCTCGTGGACAGGGGTTCACGAGCAGTACTTC. Protein: CASSWTGVHEQYF.

The V and J genes are TRBV15 and TRBJ2-7; no firm D call. The CDR3 is 11 amino acids. The germline V and J ends were trimmed by 0 bases and 11 bases, with 8 bases remaining between them. Germline V gives CDR1 LNHNV, CDR2 YYDKDF (reference sequence). The CDR3 reads CATSRDSLKYF. The CDR3 coding sequence is TGTGCCACCAGCAGAGACAGTCTGAAGTACTTC.

The chain combines TRBV2 with TRBJ1-5; TRBD1 is a possible D gene (5 bases). Looked up from germline, CDR1 is SNHLY and CDR2 is FYNNEI. V lost 3 bases and J 4 bases, leaving 10 bases between the germline ends. This CDR3 contains 14 residues. The chain's CDR3 is CASSDRVRNQPQHF. CDR3 DNA: TGTGCCAGCAGTGACAGGGTAAGGAATCAGCCCCAGCATTTT.

The rearrangement uses TRBV27 and TRBJ1-4; D perhaps matches TRBD1 (6 bases). The CDR3 loop spans 14 amino acids. Germline V gene sequence: CDR1 MNHEY, CDR2 SMNVEV (reference sequence). Trimming removed 5 bases at V and 3 bases at J, with 10 bases between. The CDR3: CASSHKGANEKLFF. CDR3 nucleotide sequence: TGTGCCAGCAGTCACAAGGGGGCTAATGAAAAACTGTTTTTT.

The sample holds one count of this clone. The sample has other DNA sequences that encode this CDR3 too. This chain joins TRBV30 and TRBJ2-7; TRBD1 matches at 8 bases. CDR3 length: 14 amino acids. Germline V gene sequence: CDR1 GTSNPN, CDR2 SVGIG (reference sequence). V shed 2 bases, J shed 2 bases, and the junction held 5 bases outside the gene matches. CDR3 DNA sequence: TGTGCCTGGAGTCTGGGGACAGGAGCCTACGAGCAGTACTTC. Residues: CAWSLGTGAYEQYF.

In regard to this clone: Other DNA variants within this sample encode the same CDR3. The V gene is TRBV19, the J gene TRBJ1-5, with D uncertain. The CDR3 consists of 12 residues. The V and J ends lost 10 bases and 4 bases respectively, with 11 bases between them. Germline V gene sequence: CDR1 LNHDA, CDR2 SQIVND (reference sequence). CDR3 loop: CATRGGNQPQHF. CDR3 DNA: TGTGCCACTCGGGGAGGGAATCAGCCCCAGCATTTT.

This rearrangement joins TRBV6-6 to TRBJ1-1; TRBD1 might be the D (5 bases). CDR3 length: 13 residues. The germline V gene has CDR1 MNHNY and CDR2 SVGAGI (reference sequence). Trimming removed 6 bases at V and 0 bases at J, with 8 bases between. The CDR3 bases are TGTGCCAGCAGACAGGATTTGAACACTGAAGCTTTCTTT. It specifies CASRQDLNTEAFF.

The V gene is TRBV6-1, the J gene TRBJ1-3; D is possibly TRBD1 (5 bases). Per germline, CDR1 MNHNS and CDR2 SASEGT. The CDR3 loop spans 10 amino acids. V shed 11 bases and J shed 14 bases, with 16 bases lying between them. CDR3 amino acids: CAGGASILYF. The CDR3 DNA reads as TGTGCCGGCGGGGCTTCAATTCTATATTTT.

The rearrangement joins TRBV29-1 to TRBJ2-7; 7 bases align to TRBD1. CDR3 length: 14 residues. Germline CDR1 reads SQVTM; CDR2 reads ANQGSEA. J gave up 0 bases and V 6 bases, and 8 bases lay outside the gene matches. The CDR3 bases are TGCAGCGTGGAGGTACAGGGGAGCTCCTACGAGCAGTACTTC. Encoded protein: CSVEVQGSSYEQYF.

The chain carries TRBV7-2 and TRBJ1-1; D is unclear. CDR1 SGHTA and CDR2 FQGNSA come from the germline V gene. The CDR3 runs to 13 residues. V lost 2 bases, J lost 5 bases, and 9 bases lay in between. CDR3 amino acids: CASSLILRTEAFF. DNA for the CDR3: TGTGCCAGCAGCTTAATTCTCAGGACTGAAGCTTTCTTT. The whole variable domain, remainder taken from reference TRBV7-2 and TRBJ1-1, is GAGVSQSPSNKVTEKGKDVELRCDPISGHTALYWYRQSLGQGLEFLIYFQGNSAPDKSGLPSDRFSAERTGGSVSTLTIQRTQQEDSAVYLCASSLILRTEAFFGQGTRLTVV.

The chain couples TRBV7-2 to TRBJ1-1; 7 bases are a match to TRBD1. Germline assignment: CDR1 SGHTA and CDR2 FQGNSA. CDR3 length: 14 amino acids. V lost 4 bases and J lost 1; bases outside the gene matches: 3. The CDR3 spells CASSSNRGNTEAFF. For the CDR3, the DNA is TGTGCCAGCAGCTCCAACAGGGGGAACACTGAAGCTTTCTTT.

The chain joins TRBV7-3 to TRBJ1-3; 10 bases map to TRBD1. CDR3 length: 16 amino acids. Germline lookup yields CDR1 SGHTA and CDR2 FQGTGA. J lost 4 bases, V lost 5 bases, and 8 bases had no gene match. CDR3 nucleotide sequence: TGTGCCAGCAGCCTGACAGGGGGCGCGGGAGGAAACACCATATATTTT. Its translation: CASSLTGGAGGNTIYF.

This chain joins TRBV9 and TRBJ1-5, with D tentatively TRBD1 (5 bases). Germline V gene lookup returns CDR1 SGDLS and CDR2 YYNGEE. Trimming took off 3 bases at V and 7 bases at J, with 14 bases between the two ends. The CDR3 sequence is 14 residues long. The CDR3 here is CASSAAGLAQPQHF. The CDR3, as DNA: TGTGCCAGCAGCGCTGCAGGGTTGGCGCAGCCCCAGCATTTT.

V usage is TRBV11-2 and J usage is TRBJ2-3, with TRBD2 matching 7 bases. CDR3 length: 17 residues. V lost 3 bases and J lost 0; bases outside the gene matches: 9. Germline CDR1 is SGHAT and CDR2 is FQNNGV. The CDR3 region is CASSFLASGFSTDTQYF. In nucleotides, the CDR3 is TGTGCCAGCAGCTTCCTAGCTAGCGGCTTTAGCACAGATACGCAGTATTTT.

This chain joins TRBV7-3 and TRBJ2-1, with D perhaps TRBD2 (6 bases). The V gene's germline CDR1 is SGHTA and CDR2 FQGTGA. Between the trimmed V and J ends, which lost 1 base and 9 bases, there was a span of 10 bases. The CDR3 runs 13 residues. The CDR3 reads CASSLSGRGEQFF. The CDR3, as DNA: TGTGCCAGCAGCTTAAGTGGGCGGGGTGAGCAGTTCTTC.

This clone was detected once. The chain recombines TRBV6-1 with TRBJ1-2; unclear D gene. V lost 7 bases and J 0 bases, leaving 15 bases between the germline ends. Germline lookup yields CDR1 MNHNS and CDR2 SASEGT. This CDR3 has 15 residues. The CDR3 coding sequence is TGTGCCAGCATAGACTCCGGCAGAACTAACTATGGCTACACCTTC. Protein product: CASIDSGRTNYGYTF.

The J gene is TRBJ2-3, the V gene TRBV11-2; maybe TRBD1 (6 bases). CDR1 is SGHAT, CDR2 FQNNGV, per germline. Between the trimmed V and J ends, which lost 1 base and 7 bases, there was a span of 15 bases. There are 15 residues in the CDR3. For the CDR3, the DNA is TGTGCCAGCAGCTTAGCTGTGGGGGCCTTGAATACGCAGTATTTT. Translating it yields CASSLAVGALNTQYF.

V is TRBV9 and J is TRBJ1-2, with 10 bases fitting TRBD1. This CDR3 region has 14 residues. Looked up from germline, CDR1 is SGDLS and CDR2 is YYNGEE. With V trimmed by 0 bases and J by 8 bases, 4 bases remained unmatched. As DNA, the CDR3 is TGTGCCAGCAGCGTAGGACAGGGGGCGTGGGGCTACACCTTC. It codes for CASSVGQGAWGYTF.

This clone was counted a single time. The rearrangement joins TRBV12-5 to TRBJ1-6; no definite D call. V lost 0 bases and J lost 0, with 12 bases in between. The CDR3 is made up of 18 amino acids. Germline values: CDR1 LGHNT, CDR2 FRNRAP. For the CDR3, the DNA is TGTGCTAGTGGTTTGGTACTTTCGGGGAGCTCCTATAATTCACCCCTCCACTTT. This sequence encodes CASGLVLSGSSYNSPLHF.